This passage covers 4 T cell receptor beta chains from one sample sequenced in a study of Tregs in tolerant kidney transplant recipients. TCRdb keeps only in-frame clones here, not all; method: immunoSEQ multiplex PCR. The data contain some 71,000 clones, 85% to 90% of them singletons. The specimen was CD4+ T cells from blood, collected before the transplant. The receptors were gathered from a human donor who received a combined kidney and bone marrow transplant.

This clone was picked up one time. The chain couples TRBV27 to TRBJ2-6; no definite D call. Per germline, CDR1 MNHEY and CDR2 SMNVEV (reference sequence). The ends were cut back, 5 bases at V and 2 bases at J, with 10 bases in the middle. CDR3 size: 15 residues. CDR3 loop: CASSSTVTGANVLTF. CDR3 nucleotides: TGTGCCAGCAGTAGCACAGTCACTGGGGCCAACGTCCTGACTTTC.

The J gene is TRBJ1-1, the V gene TRBV28; D call uncertain. CDR3 length equals 12 residues. Germline assignment: CDR1 MDHEN and CDR2 SYDVKM. Deletions cut 11 bases from V and 0 bases from J, with 10 bases between. CDR3 protein: CAAAHMNTEAFF. The CDR3 DNA reads TGTGCCGCGGCGCATATGAACACTGAAGCTTTCTTT.

The V gene is TRBV4-3, the J gene TRBJ2-1; TRBD2 aligns across 8 bases. The J segment lost 7 bases and the V segment lost 4 bases, leaving 15 bases of the junction unmatched. This CDR3 is built from 17 residues. CDR1 and CDR2 (germline): LGHNA, YSLEER. CDR3 DNA: TGCGCCAGCAGCCCCTCGGGTGGGGCGGGAGGTGGTAATGAGCAGTTCTTC. This codes for CASSPSGGAGGGNEQFF.

The V and J genes are TRBV7-6 and TRBJ2-3, with 8 bases aligning to TRBD1. With 2 bases clipped from V and 2 bases from J, the junction kept 6 bases outside the gene matches. The germline CDR1 and CDR2 sequences are SGHVS and FNYEAQ. The CDR3 covers 16 residues. The CDR3 nucleotides are TGTGCCAGCAGCTTAAAGGGGACAGGATCCACAGATACGCAGTATTTT. Protein: CASSLKGTGSTDTQYF.